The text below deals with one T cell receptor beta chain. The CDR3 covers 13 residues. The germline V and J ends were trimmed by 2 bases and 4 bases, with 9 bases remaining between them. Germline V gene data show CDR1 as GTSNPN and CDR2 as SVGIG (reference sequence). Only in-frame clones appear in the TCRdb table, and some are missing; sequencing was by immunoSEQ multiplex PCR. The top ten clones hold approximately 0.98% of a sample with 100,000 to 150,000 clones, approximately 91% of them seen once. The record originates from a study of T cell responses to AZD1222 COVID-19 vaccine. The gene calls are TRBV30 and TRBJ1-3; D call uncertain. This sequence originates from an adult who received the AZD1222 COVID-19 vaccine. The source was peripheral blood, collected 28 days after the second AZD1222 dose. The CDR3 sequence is CAWSPGMGNTIYF. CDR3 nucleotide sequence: TGTGCCTGGAGTCCCGGGATGGGAAACACCATATATTTT.